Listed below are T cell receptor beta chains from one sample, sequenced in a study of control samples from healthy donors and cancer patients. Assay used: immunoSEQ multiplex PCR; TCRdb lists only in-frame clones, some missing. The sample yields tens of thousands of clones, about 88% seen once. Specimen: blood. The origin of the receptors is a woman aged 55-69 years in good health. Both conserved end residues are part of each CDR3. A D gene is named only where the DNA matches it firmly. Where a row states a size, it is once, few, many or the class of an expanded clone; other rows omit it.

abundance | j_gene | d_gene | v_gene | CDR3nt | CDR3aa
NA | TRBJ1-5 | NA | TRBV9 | TGTGCCAGCGCCCCCGGAACAGGGACTCAGCCCCAGCATTTT | CASAPGTGTQPQHF
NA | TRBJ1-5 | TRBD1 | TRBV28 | TGTGCCACACAGACAGGGATTAGGCCCCAGCATTTT | CATQTGIRPQHF
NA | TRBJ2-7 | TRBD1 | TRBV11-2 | TGTGCCAGCAGTCGACAGGGGGTGACCGAGCAGTACTTC | CASSRQGVTEQYF
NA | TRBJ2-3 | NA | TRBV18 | TGTGCCAGCTCACCCCTTCAGACCGACATCACAGATACGCAGTATTTT | CASSPLQTDITDTQYF
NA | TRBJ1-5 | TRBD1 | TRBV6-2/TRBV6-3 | TGTGCCAGCAGTTACGGGACAGGGGTATCTAGCAATCAGCCCCAGCATTTT | CASSYGTGVSSNQPQHF
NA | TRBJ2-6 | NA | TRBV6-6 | TGTGCCAGCAGTAAGGGGGTTAGCTCTGGGGCCAACGTCCTGACTTTC | CASSKGVSSGANVLTF
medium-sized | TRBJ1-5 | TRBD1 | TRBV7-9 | TGTGCCAGCAGCATGACAGGGGACAATCAGCCCCAGCATTTT | CASSMTGDNQPQHF
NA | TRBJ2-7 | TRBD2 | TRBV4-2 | TGTGCCAGCAGCCCCACTAGCGGAAACTCCTACGAGCAGTACTTC | CASSPTSGNSYEQYF
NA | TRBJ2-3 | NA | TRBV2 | TGTGCCAGCAGTGGCTATCTGGGGGCCGGCACAGATACGCAGTATTTT | CASSGYLGAGTDTQYF
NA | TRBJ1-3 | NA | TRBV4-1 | TGCGCCAGCAGCCAAGATCAGACGGGGGCAGGAAACACCATATATTTT | CASSQDQTGAGNTIYF
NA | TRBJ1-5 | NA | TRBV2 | TGTGCCAGCTCCAGGGTAGGCCAGCCCCAGCATTTT | CASSRVGQPQHF
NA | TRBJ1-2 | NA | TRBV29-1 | TGCAGCGTTGAAGATTGGGAGCAGGGCCTCGGGGGCTACACCTTC | CSVEDWEQGLGGYTF
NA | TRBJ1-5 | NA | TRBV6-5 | TGTGCCAGCAGTTACGGGGGCCTGGGGGAACCCCAGCATTTT | CASSYGGLGEPQHF
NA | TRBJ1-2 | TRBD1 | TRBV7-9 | TGTGCCAGCAGCTCATCGGACAGGTCTGGCTACACCTTC | CASSSSDRSGYTF
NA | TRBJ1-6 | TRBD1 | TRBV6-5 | TGTGCCAGCAGTTACTTGCAGGGGGAGACACCCCTCCACTTT | CASSYLQGETPLHF
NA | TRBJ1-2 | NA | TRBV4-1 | TGCGCCAGCAGATTCATCGGACGCCTGGGCTACACCTTC | CASRFIGRLGYTF
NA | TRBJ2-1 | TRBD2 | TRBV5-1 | TGCGCCAGCAGCCCGGGGGCGGGAGGGCCTGTGAATGAGCAGTTCTTC | CASSPGAGGPVNEQFF
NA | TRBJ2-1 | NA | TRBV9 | TGTGCCAGCAGCGGGACTTCCATCAATGAGCAGTTCTTC | CASSGTSINEQFF
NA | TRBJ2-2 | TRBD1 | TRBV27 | TGTGCCAGCAGTGTGACAGGGATGAACACCGGGGAGCTGTTTTTT | CASSVTGMNTGELFF
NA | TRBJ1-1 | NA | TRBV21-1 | TGTGCCAGCAGCAAAGCGACAGGGGTGAACACTGAAGCTTTCTTT | CASSKATGVNTEAFF
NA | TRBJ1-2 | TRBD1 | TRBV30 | TGTGCCTGGAGTGTACGGGACAGGCGGGAATATGGCTACACCTTC | CAWSVRDRREYGYTF
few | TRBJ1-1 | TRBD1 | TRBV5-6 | TGTGCCAGCAGCTTATCCCCAAGGACAGGAAACACTGAAGCTTTCTTT | CASSLSPRTGNTEAFF
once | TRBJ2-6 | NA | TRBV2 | TGTGCCAGCACCCCCAGGCAGGGATTATCTGGGGCCAACGTCCTGACTTTC | CASTPRQGLSGANVLTF
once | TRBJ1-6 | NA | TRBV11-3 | TGTGCCAGCGGCAACAGAAGGGGGACGGCGGATAATTCACCCCTCCACTTT | CASGNRRGTADNSPLHF
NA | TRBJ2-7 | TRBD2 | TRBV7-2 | TGTGCCAGCAGCATAAGACTAGCCCTTACCTACGAGCAGTACTTC | CASSIRLALTYEQYF
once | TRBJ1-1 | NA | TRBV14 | TGTGCCAGCAGCCAAGATTTCACTGAAGCTTTCTTT | CASSQDFTEAFF
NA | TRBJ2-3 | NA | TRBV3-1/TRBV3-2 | TGTGCCAGCAGCCAGGACTTCACAGATACGCAGTATTTT | CASSQDFTDTQYF
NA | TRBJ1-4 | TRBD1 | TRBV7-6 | TGTGCCAGCAGCCCTCGACAGGGTACGGTTGAAAAACTGTTTTTT | CASSPRQGTVEKLFF
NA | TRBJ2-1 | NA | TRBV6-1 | TGTGCCAGCAGTGACCGGGGCCGCAATGAGCAGTTCTTC | CASSDRGRNEQFF
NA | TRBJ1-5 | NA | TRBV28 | TGTGCCAGCAGTCAAAGGGGGGGGGCGGCTCAGCCCCAGCATTTT | CASSQRGGAAQPQHF
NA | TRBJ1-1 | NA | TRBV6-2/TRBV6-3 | TGTGCCAGCAGCGGGGGTGGGACCATGAACACTGAAGCTTTCTTT | CASSGGGTMNTEAFF
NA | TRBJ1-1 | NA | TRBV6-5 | TGTGCCAGCAGTTACTCGGACGACAGACTTGAAGCTTTCTTT | CASSYSDDRLEAFF
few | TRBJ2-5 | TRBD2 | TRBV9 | TGTGCCAGCAGCTTGGGTGTAGCGGGAGTAGGAGAGACCCAGTACTTC | CASSLGVAGVGETQYF
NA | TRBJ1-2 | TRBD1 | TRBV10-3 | TGTGCCATCCGCGACAGGGGGCAATCTGGCTACACCTTC | CAIRDRGQSGYTF
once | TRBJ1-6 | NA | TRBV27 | TGTGCCAGCGGAGGGTCCTATAATTCACCCCTCCACTTT | CASGGSYNSPLHF
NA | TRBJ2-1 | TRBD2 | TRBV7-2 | TGTGCCAGCAGCTTCGCTAGCGGGGGCTACAATGAGCAGTTCTTC | CASSFASGGYNEQFF
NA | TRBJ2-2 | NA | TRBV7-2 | TGTGCCAGCAGCCGTATAAGTCCTGAACACCGGGGAGCTGTTTTT | CASSRISPEHRGAVF
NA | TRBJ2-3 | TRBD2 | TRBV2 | TGTGCCAGCAGCGGACTAGCGGGGGGGGCGGATACGCAGTATTTT | CASSGLAGGADTQYF
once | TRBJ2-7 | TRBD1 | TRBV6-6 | TGTGCCAGCAGTGCGACAGGGGGGCTCGACGAGCAGTACTTC | CASSATGGLDEQYF
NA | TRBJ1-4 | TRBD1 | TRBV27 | TGTGCCAGCAGTTTATCGGGACAGGGGGCTCGGGAAAAACTGTTTTTT | CASSLSGQGAREKLFF
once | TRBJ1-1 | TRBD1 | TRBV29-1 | TGCAGCGGCGACAGGGGCGTGAACACTGAAGCTTTCTTT | CSGDRGVNTEAFF
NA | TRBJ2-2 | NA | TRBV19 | TGTGCCAGTAGTATTTTAGGGCCTCAACTGAACACCGGGGAGCTGTTTTTT | CASSILGPQLNTGELFF
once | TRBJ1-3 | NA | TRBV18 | TGTGCCAGCTCACCACCTATTGGGCTCTCTGGAAACACCATATATTTT | CASSPPIGLSGNTIYF
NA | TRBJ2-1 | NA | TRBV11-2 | TGTGCCAGCAGCTTAGTGAGGTCTACCTCCTACAATGAGCAGTTCTTC | CASSLVRSTSYNEQFF
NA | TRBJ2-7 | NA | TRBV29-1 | TGCAGCGTTGAAGGCCTAGAGAGCTCCTACGAGCAGTACTTC | CSVEGLESSYEQYF
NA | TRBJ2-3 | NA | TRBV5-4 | TGTGCCAGCAGCTTGGGACTACCCGGGGCAGATACGCAGTATTTT | CASSLGLPGADTQYF
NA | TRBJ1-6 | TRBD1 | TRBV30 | TGTGCCTGGGCGGGACAGTATAATTCACCCCTCCACTTT | CAWAGQYNSPLHF
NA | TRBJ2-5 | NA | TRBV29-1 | TGCAGCGTTCTAGGACTACAAGAGACCCAGTACTTC | CSVLGLQETQYF
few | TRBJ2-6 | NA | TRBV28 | TGTGCCAGCAGCCCTATTCAGGGGAGGGGGACCTATGGGGCCAACGTCCTGACTTTC | CASSPIQGRGTYGANVLTF
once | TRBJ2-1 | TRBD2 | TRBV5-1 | TGCGCCAGCAGCTTGGACTTGGCTAGCGGCTACAATGAGCAGTTCTTC | CASSLDLASGYNEQFF
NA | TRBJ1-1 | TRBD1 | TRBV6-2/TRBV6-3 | TGTGCCAGCAGTTACCCCAGGGGTGAGCGGACAGGGGGAGTCACTGAAGCTTTCTTT | CASSYPRGERTGGVTEAFF
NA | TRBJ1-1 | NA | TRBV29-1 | TGCAGCGTTGACGAGGGGTCGGGGGATGAAGCTTTCTTT | CSVDEGSGDEAFF
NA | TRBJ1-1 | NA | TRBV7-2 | TGTGCCAGCAGCATCCGGAGAGGGACGAACACTGAAGCTTTCTTT | CASSIRRGTNTEAFF